These 5 T cell receptor beta chains came from one sample sequenced in a study of T cell clones after liver transplantation. Proliferating CFSE-low MLR cells were sequenced to define alloreactive TCRbeta sequences. The antigens these receptors bind are not known. Libraries were prepared by immunoSEQ multiplex PCR; TCRdb keeps only in-frame clonotypes and omits some of them. The repertoire holds 4,500 to 6,500 clones, with just over 30% as singletons. Sequenced input: CD4+ T cells from cultured PBMCs. The receptors were gathered from a human patient who received a liver transplant. Some T cells could come from the graft donor.

The CDR3 nucleotides read TGTGCCAGCAGCAAGCCTTTAAAGAGGAAGGACACTGAAGCTTTCTTT. It is translated as CASSKPLKRKDTEAFF. The chain combines TRBV21-1 with TRBJ1-1. TRBV21-1 constitutes a pseudogene. The CDR3 loop spans 16 amino acids.

In regard to this clone: A much larger clone is a single base away; this may be a read error. This CDR3 is CASSLGREDGTDTQYF. As DNA, the CDR3 is TGCGCCAGCAGCTTGGGGCGGGAGGATGGCACAGATACGCAGTATTTT. The chain joins TRBV5-1 to TRBJ2-3, with 8 bases aligning to TRBD2. There are 16 residues in the CDR3. Germline CDR1 and CDR2: SGHRS and YFSETQ. V was clipped by 0 bases and J by 1 base; unmatched bases: 4. Full variable domain (remainder filled in from reference TRBV5-1 and TRBJ2-3): KAGVTQTPRYLIKTRGQQVTLSCSPISGHRSVSWYQQTPGQGLQFLFEYFSETQRNKGNFPGRFSGRQFSNSRSEMNVSTLELGDSALYLCASSLGREDGTDTQYFGPGTRLTVL.

The J gene is TRBJ1-1, the V gene TRBV19; no firm D call. Germline CDR1 LNHDA, CDR2 SQIVND (reference sequence). V shed 3 bases and J shed 3 bases, with 17 bases lying between them. CDR3 length: 16 amino acids. The CDR3, as DNA: TGTGCCAGTAGTATCCCGACGGGAAGCTTGGACACTGAAGCTTTCTTT. Its translation is CASSIPTGSLDTEAFF.

This clone was seen only once. The rearrangement uses TRBV30 and TRBJ1-4; a possible D gene is TRBD1 (5 bases). From germline, CDR1 is GTSNPN and CDR2 SVGIG (reference sequence). The CDR3 is 12 residues long. The V and J ends lost 0 bases and 14 bases respectively, with 13 bases between them. CDR3 sequence: CAWSVTGSGLFF. CDR3 nucleotides: TGTGCCTGGAGTGTAACCGGGTCAGGGCTGTTTTTT.

This clone appeared a few times. The junction and the germline gene differ at one end; a read error may be behind it. The chain uses TRBV5-4 and TRBJ1-6, with TRBD1 matching over 7 bases. Germline V gene data show CDR1 as SGHNT and CDR2 as YYREEE (reference sequence). This CDR3 is 15 amino acids long. Written as DNA, the CDR3 is TGCGCCAGCAGCCAAGAAGGGGACAGAAATTCACCCCTCCACTTT. Encoded protein: CASSQEGDRNSPLHF.